The present entry profiles one T cell receptor beta chain with its context. This clonotype was counted many times. The clone's antigen remains unknown. The record has no base qualities; no much larger clone is one base away. This sample was taken from a study of T cells after yellow fever vaccination (dated by TCRdb to the late 2010s). General notes on the study: The SMART-Seq v4 Ultra Low Input RNA kit was used to prepare libraries from fractions with low cell numbers. Two healthy male donors, one aged 18 to 29 and one aged 30 to 40 years, made up the cohort. Bulk PBMC replicates and cell subsets were isolated from blood drawn at multiple timepoints before and after both primary and secondary immunization. To track T-cell clones before and after primary and booster YFV17D yellow fever vaccination, bulk TCR alpha and beta repertoires were sequenced longitudinally. The paper as a whole reports these results and caveats: The secondary T-cell response was found to be weaker but faster than the primary response, with a peak reached on day 5 rather than on day 15. FACS-sorted repertoires could contain abundant contaminating clonotypes from the bulk population, so computational filtering was required. Because only a couple of donors were included in the study, the extent to which the findings can be generalized is limited. A small fraction of clonotypes appeared in both the CD4 and CD8 compartments, likely as a result of convergent recombination. Most clones expanded after primary vaccination (approximately 96% of CD4 and around nine tenths of CD8) were re-detected after the booster, suggesting that broad memory maintenance occurred.

The CDR3 measures 14 amino acids from cysteine to phenylalanine. Only the CDR3 part of the read is kept: 42 bases, read in frame from the first base. CDR1 and CDR2, looked up from the germline V gene, are SGHRS and YFSETQ. V is pruned by 6 bases and J by 3 bases, leaving 7 bases of the junction without a gene match. Interpreted using the paper, the treatment or condition label stands for: live attenuated yellow fever vaccine strain. At each blood-draw timepoint, two biological replicates of bulk PBMCs were collected. A standard Ficoll-Paque protocol was used to isolate PBMCs from peripheral blood. TriZol was used to extract RNA from bulk PBMCs, from CD4 and CD8 fractions, and from dextramer-positive and dextramer-negative fractions. The instrument was an Illumina NovaSeq 6000. Synthesis of TCR cDNA relied on 5'RACE template switching, a step that introduced a universal primer site along with unique molecular identifiers. cDNA synthesis was primed from both the TCR alpha and TCR beta constant segments. Library amplification involved two PCR steps, and the second step added sample barcodes and sequencing adapters. Sequencing of libraries was performed on Illumina HiSeq 2500 (2x100 bp) or NovaSeq (2x150 bp). Under the source paper's analysis protocol: MIGEC handled demultiplexing of reads and collapsing into UMI consensus sequences, while MiXCR performed V(D)J alignment. Clonotypes responding to the vaccine were identified with edgeR on replicate PBMC samples, with the criteria of FDR below 0.01 and a log2 fold change above 5 up to day 15. Each bulk clonotype was labeled CD4 or CD8 based on which sequenced repertoire, CD4 or CD8, contained the clonotype at higher abundance. TCRdb passed the public sequencing reads through fastp at Q25 and MiXCR, retaining productive beta sequences. One record per CDR3 amino acid sequence lists the most common genes and DNA. TCRdb, not the authors, supplied the V and J calls. For this sample there are some 240,000 distinct CDR3 sequences; more than 3.5% appear just once. Jointly, the top ten make up around 19% of the sample.

The sequence links TRBV5-1 to TRBJ2-5; TRBD2 fits 8 bases in the junction. Sequences were derived from PBMCs, sampled 15 days after the yellow fever booster vaccination. The TCR was taken from a man between 18 and 35 years old who received the YFV17D yellow fever vaccine. In nucleotide form, the sequence is TGCGCCAGCACCACACTCGGGGGGGAAGAGACCCAGTACTTC. This is translated as CASTTLGGEETQYF.